The 18 T cell receptor beta chains presented below share a single source sample, sequenced in a study of T-cell reconstitution after alpha-beta-depleted transplantation in children (dated by TCRdb to between 2015 and 2016). According to the study, the label for this sample's treatment or condition signals: allogeneic hematopoietic cell transplantation with graft depleted of TCRalphabeta T cells and CD19 B cells. The library was obtained by PCR. Sequencing used an Illumina HiSeq 2500. TCR libraries were prepared with molecular barcoding, using unique molecular identifiers to normalize TCRbeta repertoire quantification. Using fastp trimming at Q25 and MiXCR clonotype assembly, TCRdb reanalyzed the public sequencing data and kept in-frame beta chains. Rows are unified per CDR3 protein, each entry keeping the most common DNA and genes. The sample profile shows about 160 distinct CDR3 sequences; about a tenth of them were found once. The ten largest clonotypes hold about two thirds of the sample.

The starting material was PBMCs, obtained before TCRalphabeta/CD19-depleted stem cell transplant. The source of these receptors is a boy between 2 and 10 years old with chronic granulomatous disease, due to receive a stem cell transplant.

V gene TRBV6-2 or TRBV6-3 combines with J gene TRBJ2-3; D gene unclear. Germline CDR1 and CDR2: MNHEY and SVGEGT. The CDR3 runs 15 residues. Trimming removed 5 bases from V and 7 bases from J, with 19 bases in between. CDR3 nucleotides: TGTGCCAGCAGTCCTCCCCCCGATGCACATCATACGCAGTATTTT. Its translation is CASSPPPDAHHTQYF.

The chain has TRBV10-1 and TRBJ2-5; 11 positions match TRBD2. The V segment lost 4 bases and the J segment 1 base; nucleotides outside the gene matches: 5. The CDR3 spans 16 residues. Germline V gene sequence: CDR1 WNHNN, CDR2 SYGVQD (reference sequence). The CDR3 nucleotides read TGCGCCAGCAGTGCCTTAGCGGGAGGGGGCCAAGAGACCCAGTACTTC. Amino acid sequence: CASSALAGGGQETQYF.

The chain recombines TRBV7-7 with TRBJ2-2; TRBD2 agrees at 13 bases. CDR1 and CDR2 from the germline V gene are SSHAT and FNYEAQ (reference sequence). V shed 5 bases and J 7 bases; nucleotides not matched to a gene: 7. The CDR3 extends over 16 amino acids. The CDR3 loop reads CASSKGLAGQDGELFF. The CDR3 DNA is TGTGCCAGCAGCAAGGGACTAGCGGGACAGGACGGGGAGCTGTTTTTT.

The table lists this clonotype with a few counts. This chain connects TRBV6-2 or TRBV6-3 to TRBJ2-7; 9 nucleotides agree with TRBD2. Losses at the gene ends were 6 bases for V and 2 bases for J; bases not matched to a gene: 11. Germline V gene sequence: CDR1 MNHEY, CDR2 SVGEGT. This CDR3 is 16 amino acids long. The CDR3 nucleotides are TGTGCCAGCAGCACGTCCTGGGCTAGCGGGGCCTACGAGCAGTACTTC. It is translated as CASSTSWASGAYEQYF.

The chain recombines TRBV10-3 with TRBJ2-7; 8 nucleotides match TRBD2. Germline V CDR1 and CDR2: ENHRY, SYGVKD. The junction had 7 bases not matched to a gene; V was cut back by 6 bases and J by 3 bases. The CDR3 covers 14 residues. CDR3 protein: CAIRASGGNYEQYF. In DNA form, the CDR3 reads TGTGCCATCAGGGCCTCGGGGGGGAACTACGAGCAGTACTTC.

The V gene is TRBV10-3, the J gene TRBJ1-2; TRBD1 matches 10 bases. This CDR3 has 15 residues. Germline-derived CDR1 and CDR2 are ENHRY and SYGVKD. V gave up 1 base and J gave up 5 bases; unmatched junction bases: 4. The CDR3 region has the DNA TGTGCCATCAGTGAGTTGACAGGGGGCTTATATGGCTACACCTTC. It codes for CAISELTGGLYGYTF.

This clonotype has a handful of counts. The V gene is TRBV10-3, the J gene TRBJ2-5; a possible D gene is TRBD1 (6 bases). V gave up 7 bases and J gave up 4 bases, with 16 bases separating them. This CDR3 region has 14 residues. From germline, CDR1 is ENHRY and CDR2 SYGVKD. The CDR3 DNA follows: TGTGCCATCATGGGACACACCAGGGGAGAGACCCAGTACTTC. This codes for CAIMGHTRGETQYF.

This clonotype was seen a few times. The chain couples TRBV6-5 to TRBJ2-1; tentatively, D is TRBD1 (6 bases). Germline V gene lookup returns CDR1 MNHEY and CDR2 SVGAGI. Trimming cost V 2 bases and J 2 bases, with 16 bases left between them. This CDR3 has 17 amino acids. CDR3: CASSYDSTGIAYNEQFF. The CDR3 DNA sequence: TGTGCCAGCAGTTACGACTCGACAGGAATAGCCTACAATGAGCAGTTCTTC.

This clonotype was detected only a few times. The J gene is TRBJ1-6, the V gene TRBV7-6, with TRBD1 matching over 7 bases. V lost 5 bases to trimming and J lost 0 bases; unmatched junction nucleotides: 4. The CDR3 totals 16 residues. Germline lookup yields CDR1 SGHVS and CDR2 FNYEAQ. The CDR3 loop reads CASSPGQSSYNSPLHF. The CDR3 nucleotides are TGTGCCAGCAGCCCGGGACAGAGCTCCTATAATTCACCCCTCCACTTT. The full variable domain, in which reference TRBV7-6 and TRBJ1-6 provide the parts outside the CDR3, is GAGVSQSPRYKVTKRGQDVALRCDPISGHVSLYWYRQALGQGPEFLTYFNYEAQQDKSGLPNDRFSAERPEGSISTLTIQRTEQRDSAMYRCASSPGQSSYNSPLHFGNGTRLTVT.

The CDR3 DNA reads TGTGCCACCAGCAGCCATCGAAAGGGAAACACCGGGGAGCTGTTTTTT. It yields the protein CATSSHRKGNTGELFF. The chain is built from TRBV15 and TRBJ2-2, with D uncertain. The CDR3 spans 16 residues. CDR1 is LNHNV, CDR2 YYDKDF, per germline (reference sequence). Trimming stripped 3 bases from V and 2 bases from J, with 13 bases between.

Only a few counts were recorded for this clonotype. The chain employs TRBV6-4 and TRBJ2-7; D not certain. CDR1 MRHNA and CDR2 SNTAGT come from the germline V gene. The V end was cut by 1 base, the J end by 5 bases, with 0 bases between. The CDR3 loop spans 10 amino acids. The CDR3: CASSDYEQYF. CDR3 DNA sequence: TGTGCCAGCAGTGACTACGAGCAGTACTTC.

This clonotype has just a few counts. The chain combines TRBV7-6 with TRBJ2-2; no clear D gene. CDR3 length equals 12 residues. Germline CDR1 reads SGHVS; CDR2 reads FNYEAQ. Trimming took off 4 bases at V and 1 base at J, with 1 base between the two ends. DNA for the CDR3: TGTGCCAGCAGCTGGAACACCGGGGAGCTGTTTTTT. Translating gives CASSWNTGELFF.

This clonotype was seen a few times. V is TRBV6-4 and J is TRBJ2-7, with 7 nucleotides matching TRBD1. Germline V gives CDR1 MRHNA, CDR2 SNTAGT. This CDR3 comprises 12 residues. V dropped 10 bases and J dropped 0; count of bases not matched to a gene: 3. The CDR3 nucleotides are TGTGCCACCTGGGACAGCTCCTACGAGCAGTACTTC. Translating it yields CATWDSSYEQYF.

This clonotype was counted a few times. The CDR3: CASRSSSGNTIYF. In DNA form, the CDR3 reads TGTGCCAGCAGAAGCTCCTCTGGAAACACCATATATTTT. V and J are TRBV7-6 and TRBJ1-3; D remains ambiguous. Germline CDR1 reads SGHVS; CDR2 reads FNYEAQ. Trimming took off 6 bases at V and 0 bases at J, with 6 bases between the two ends. The CDR3 has 13 amino acids.

The V call is TRBV7-7, the J call TRBJ1-1; the D is unclear. Trimming pared 5 bases from V and 4 bases from J, leaving 17 bases between. Germline CDR1 and CDR2: SSHAT and FNYEAQ (reference sequence). This CDR3 region has 15 residues. Written as DNA, the CDR3 is TGTGCCAGCAGCCCCCCAATCGGCGAGGGCACTGAAGCTTTCTTT. As protein: CASSPPIGEGTEAFF.

The chain links TRBV6-4 to TRBJ1-2; D gene unclear. This CDR3 has 11 residues. Looked up from germline, CDR1 is MRHNA and CDR2 is SNTAGT. V lost 6 bases to trimming and J lost 5 bases, with 7 bases between them. CDR3 sequence (DNA): TGTGCCAGCAGGATAGGATATGGCTACACCTTC. It is translated as CASRIGYGYTF.

This clonotype turned up a few times. J is TRBJ1-2 and V is TRBV4-1; D gene unclear. The CDR3 consists of 13 residues. The V gene lost 3 bases and the J gene lost 7 bases, with 12 bases spanning the gap. Germline assignment: CDR1 MGHRA and CDR2 YSYEKL. The CDR3, as DNA: TGCGCCAGCAGCCACCCCGAGGTTCCTGGCTACACCTTC. Encoded protein: CASSHPEVPGYTF.

The chain links TRBV6-5 to TRBJ2-2, with D possibly matching TRBD1 (5 bases). CDR1 is MNHEY, CDR2 SVGAGI, per germline. The CDR3 contains 14 residues. V lost 5 bases, J lost 2 bases, and 9 bases lay in between. CDR3 DNA: TGTGCCAGCAGTGCTGACAGTAACACCGGGGAGCTGTTTTTT. Protein: CASSADSNTGELFF.